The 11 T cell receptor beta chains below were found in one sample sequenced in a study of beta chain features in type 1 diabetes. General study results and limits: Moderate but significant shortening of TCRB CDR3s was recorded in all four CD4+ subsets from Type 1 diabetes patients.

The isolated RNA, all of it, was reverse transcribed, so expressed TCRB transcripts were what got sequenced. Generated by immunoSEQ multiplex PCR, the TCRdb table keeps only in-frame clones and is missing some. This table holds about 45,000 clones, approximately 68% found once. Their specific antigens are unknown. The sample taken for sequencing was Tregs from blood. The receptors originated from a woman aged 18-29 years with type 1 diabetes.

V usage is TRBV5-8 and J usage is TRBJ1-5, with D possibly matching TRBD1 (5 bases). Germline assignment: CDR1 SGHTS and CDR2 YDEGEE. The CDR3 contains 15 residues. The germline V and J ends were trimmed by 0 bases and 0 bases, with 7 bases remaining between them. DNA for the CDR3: TGTGCCAGCAGCTTGGGGGGCGATAGCAATCAGCCCCAGCATTTT. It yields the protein CASSLGGDSNQPQHF.

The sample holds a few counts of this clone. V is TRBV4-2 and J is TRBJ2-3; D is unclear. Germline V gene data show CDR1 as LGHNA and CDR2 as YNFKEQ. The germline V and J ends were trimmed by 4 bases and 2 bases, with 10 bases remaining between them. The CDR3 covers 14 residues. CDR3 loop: CASSLGGATDTQYF. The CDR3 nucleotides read TGTGCCAGCAGCCTAGGCGGAGCCACAGATACGCAGTATTTT.

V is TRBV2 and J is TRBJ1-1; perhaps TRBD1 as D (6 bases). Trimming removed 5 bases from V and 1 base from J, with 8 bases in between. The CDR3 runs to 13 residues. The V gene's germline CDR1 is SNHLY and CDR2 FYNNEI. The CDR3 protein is CASSSQGNTEAFF. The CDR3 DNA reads TGTGCCAGCAGTTCACAGGGGAACACTGAAGCTTTCTTT.

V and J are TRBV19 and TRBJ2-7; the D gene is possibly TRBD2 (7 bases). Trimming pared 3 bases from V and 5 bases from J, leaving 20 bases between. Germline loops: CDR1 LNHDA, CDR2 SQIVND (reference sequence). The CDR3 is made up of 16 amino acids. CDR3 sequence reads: CASSISSRGASNEQYF. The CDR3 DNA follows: TGTGCCAGTAGTATCTCCTCCCGGGGGGCTAGCAACGAGCAGTACTTC. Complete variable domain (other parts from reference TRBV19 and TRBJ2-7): DGGITQSPKYLFRKEGQNVTLSCEQNLNHDAMYWYRQDPGQGLRLIYYSQIVNDFQKGDIAEGYSVSREKKESFPLTVTSAQKNPTAFYLCASSISSRGASNEQYFGPGTRLTVT.

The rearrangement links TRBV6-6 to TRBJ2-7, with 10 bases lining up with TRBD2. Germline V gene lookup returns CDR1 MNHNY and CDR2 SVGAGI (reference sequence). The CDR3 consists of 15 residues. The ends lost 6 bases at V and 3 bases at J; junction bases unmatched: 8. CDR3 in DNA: TGTGCCAGCAGGTGGCAAGCGGGGGGGCTCTACGAGCAGTACTTC. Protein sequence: CASRWQAGGLYEQYF.

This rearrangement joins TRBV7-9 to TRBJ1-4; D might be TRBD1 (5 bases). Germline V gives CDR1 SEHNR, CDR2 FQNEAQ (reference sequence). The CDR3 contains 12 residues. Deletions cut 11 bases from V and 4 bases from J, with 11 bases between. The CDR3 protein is CACRGSNEKLFF. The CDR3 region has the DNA TGTGCCTGCCGGGGGAGTAATGAAAAACTGTTTTTT.

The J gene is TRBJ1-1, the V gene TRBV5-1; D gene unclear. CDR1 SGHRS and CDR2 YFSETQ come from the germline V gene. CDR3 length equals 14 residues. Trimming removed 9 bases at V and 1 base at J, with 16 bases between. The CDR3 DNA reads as TGCGCCACCTCCGGGCTGGGAGCGAACACTGAAGCTTTCTTT. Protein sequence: CATSGLGANTEAFF.

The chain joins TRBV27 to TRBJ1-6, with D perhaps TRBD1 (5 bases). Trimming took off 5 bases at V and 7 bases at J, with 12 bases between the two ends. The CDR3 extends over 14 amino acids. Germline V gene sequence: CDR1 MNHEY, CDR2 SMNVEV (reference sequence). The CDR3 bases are TGTGCCAGCAGTATCGGCAGGGTCAATTCACCCCTCCACTTT. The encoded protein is CASSIGRVNSPLHF.

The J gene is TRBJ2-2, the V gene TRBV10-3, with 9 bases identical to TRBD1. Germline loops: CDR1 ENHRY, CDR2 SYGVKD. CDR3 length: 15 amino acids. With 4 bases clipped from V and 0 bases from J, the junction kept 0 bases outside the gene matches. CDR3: CAISGQGANTGELFF. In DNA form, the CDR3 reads TGTGCCATCAGTGGACAGGGGGCGAACACCGGGGAGCTGTTTTTT.

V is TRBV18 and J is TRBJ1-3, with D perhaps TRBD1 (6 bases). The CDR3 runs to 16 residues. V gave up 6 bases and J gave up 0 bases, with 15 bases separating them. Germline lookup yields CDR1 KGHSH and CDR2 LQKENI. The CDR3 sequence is CASSSGQIFSGNTIYF. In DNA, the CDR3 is TGTGCCAGCTCCTCTGGACAGATCTTCTCTGGAAACACCATATATTTT.

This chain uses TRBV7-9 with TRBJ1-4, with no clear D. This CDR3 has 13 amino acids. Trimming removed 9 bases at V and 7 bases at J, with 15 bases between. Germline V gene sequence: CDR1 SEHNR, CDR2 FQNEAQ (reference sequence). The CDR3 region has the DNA TGTGCCAGTGAGGGTCAGCTCCGTGAAAAACTGTTTTTT. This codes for CASEGQLREKLFF.